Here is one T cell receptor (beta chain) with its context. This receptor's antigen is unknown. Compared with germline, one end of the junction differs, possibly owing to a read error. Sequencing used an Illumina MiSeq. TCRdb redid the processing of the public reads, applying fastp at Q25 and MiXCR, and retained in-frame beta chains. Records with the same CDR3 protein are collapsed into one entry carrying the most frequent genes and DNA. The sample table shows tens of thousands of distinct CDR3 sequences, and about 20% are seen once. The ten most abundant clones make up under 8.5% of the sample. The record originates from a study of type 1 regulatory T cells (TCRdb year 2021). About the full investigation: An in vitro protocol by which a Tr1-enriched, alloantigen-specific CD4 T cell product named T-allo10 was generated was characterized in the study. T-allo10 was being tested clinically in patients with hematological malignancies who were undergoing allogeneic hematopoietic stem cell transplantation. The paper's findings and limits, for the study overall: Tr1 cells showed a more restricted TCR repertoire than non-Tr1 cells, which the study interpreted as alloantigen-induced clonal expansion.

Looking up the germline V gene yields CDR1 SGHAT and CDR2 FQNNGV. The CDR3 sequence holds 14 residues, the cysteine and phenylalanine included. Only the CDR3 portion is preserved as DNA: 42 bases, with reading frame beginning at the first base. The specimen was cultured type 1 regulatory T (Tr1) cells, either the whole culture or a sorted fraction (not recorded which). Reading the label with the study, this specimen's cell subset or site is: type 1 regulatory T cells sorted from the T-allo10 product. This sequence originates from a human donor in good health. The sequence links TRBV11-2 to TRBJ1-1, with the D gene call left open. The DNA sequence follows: TGCGCCAGCAGCCCGGTGAGTTTGAACACTGAAGCTTTCTTT. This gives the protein CASSPVSLNTEAFF.